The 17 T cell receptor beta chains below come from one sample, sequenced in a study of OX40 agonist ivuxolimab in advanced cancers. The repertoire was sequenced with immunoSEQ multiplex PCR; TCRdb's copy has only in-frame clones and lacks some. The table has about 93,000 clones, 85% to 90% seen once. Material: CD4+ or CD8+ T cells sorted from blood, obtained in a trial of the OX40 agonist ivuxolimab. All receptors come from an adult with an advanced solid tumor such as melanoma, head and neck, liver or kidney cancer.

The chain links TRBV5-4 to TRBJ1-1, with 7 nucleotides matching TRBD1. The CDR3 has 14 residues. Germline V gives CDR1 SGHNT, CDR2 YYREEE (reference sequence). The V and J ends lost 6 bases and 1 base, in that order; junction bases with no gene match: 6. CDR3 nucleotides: TGTGCCAGCACCGCGGGACAGAAGAACACTGAAGCTTTCTTT. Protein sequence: CASTAGQKNTEAFF.

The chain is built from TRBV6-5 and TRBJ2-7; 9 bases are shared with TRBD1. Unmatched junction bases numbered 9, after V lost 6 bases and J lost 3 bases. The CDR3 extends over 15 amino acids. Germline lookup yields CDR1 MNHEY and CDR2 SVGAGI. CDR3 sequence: CASSKGQGRIYEQYF. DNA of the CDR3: TGTGCCAGCAGCAAGGGACAGGGAAGGATCTACGAGCAGTACTTC.

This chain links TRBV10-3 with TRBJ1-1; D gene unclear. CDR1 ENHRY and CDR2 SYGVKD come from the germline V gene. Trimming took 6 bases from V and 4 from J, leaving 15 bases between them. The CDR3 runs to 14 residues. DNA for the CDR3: TGTGCCATCAGGACGCCGGGCCGAACCACTGAAGCTTTCTTT. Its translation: CAIRTPGRTTEAFF.

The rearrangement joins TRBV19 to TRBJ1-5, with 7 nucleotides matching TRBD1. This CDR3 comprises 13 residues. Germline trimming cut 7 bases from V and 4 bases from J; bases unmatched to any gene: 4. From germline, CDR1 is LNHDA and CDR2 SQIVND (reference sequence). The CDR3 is CASMLQGNQPQHF. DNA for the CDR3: TGTGCCAGTATGCTACAGGGGAATCAGCCCCAGCATTTT.

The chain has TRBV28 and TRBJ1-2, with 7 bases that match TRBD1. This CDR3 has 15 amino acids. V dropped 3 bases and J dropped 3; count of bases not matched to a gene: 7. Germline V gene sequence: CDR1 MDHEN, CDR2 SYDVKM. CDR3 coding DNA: TGTGCCAGCAGTTTTATGCAGGGGGGGCACTATGGCTACACCTTC. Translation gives CASSFMQGGHYGYTF.

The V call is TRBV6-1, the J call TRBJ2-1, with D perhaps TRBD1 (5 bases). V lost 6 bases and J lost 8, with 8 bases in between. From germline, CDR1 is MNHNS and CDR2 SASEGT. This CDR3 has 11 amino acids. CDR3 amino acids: CASRGVDEQFF. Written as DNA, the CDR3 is TGTGCCAGCAGAGGGGTTGATGAGCAGTTCTTC.

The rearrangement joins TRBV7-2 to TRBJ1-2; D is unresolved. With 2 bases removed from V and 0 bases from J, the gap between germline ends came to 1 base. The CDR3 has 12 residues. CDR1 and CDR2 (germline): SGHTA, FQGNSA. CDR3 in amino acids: CASSLPNYGYTF. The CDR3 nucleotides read TGTGCCAGCAGCTTACCTAACTATGGCTACACCTTC.

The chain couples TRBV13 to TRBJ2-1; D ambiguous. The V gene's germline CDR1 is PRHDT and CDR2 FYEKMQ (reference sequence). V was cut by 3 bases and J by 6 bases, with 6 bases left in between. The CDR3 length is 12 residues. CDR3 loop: CASSFLSNEQFF. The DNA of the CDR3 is TGTGCCAGCAGCTTTTTGAGCAATGAGCAGTTCTTC.

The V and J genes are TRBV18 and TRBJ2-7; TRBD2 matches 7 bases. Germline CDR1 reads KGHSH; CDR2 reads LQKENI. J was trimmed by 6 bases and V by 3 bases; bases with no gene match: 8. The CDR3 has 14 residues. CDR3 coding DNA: TGTGCCAGCTCACCTGGGGGAGGGGAGAGCGAGCAGTACTTC. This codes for CASSPGGGESEQYF.

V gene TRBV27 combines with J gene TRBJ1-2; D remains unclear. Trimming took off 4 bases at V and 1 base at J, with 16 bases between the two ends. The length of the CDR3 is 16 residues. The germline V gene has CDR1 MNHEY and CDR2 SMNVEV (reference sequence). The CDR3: CASSYSRNSINYGYTF. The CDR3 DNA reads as TGTGCCAGCAGTTACAGCCGAAACAGCATTAACTATGGCTACACCTTC.

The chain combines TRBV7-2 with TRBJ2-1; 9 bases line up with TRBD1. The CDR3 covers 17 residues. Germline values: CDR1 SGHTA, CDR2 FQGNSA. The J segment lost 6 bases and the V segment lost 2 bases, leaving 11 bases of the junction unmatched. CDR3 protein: CASSLFHGDRASNEQFF. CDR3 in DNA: TGTGCCAGCAGCTTATTTCATGGGGACAGGGCTAGCAATGAGCAGTTCTTC. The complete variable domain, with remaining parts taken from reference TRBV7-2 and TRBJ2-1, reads GAGVSQSPSNKVTEKGKDVELRCDPISGHTALYWYRQSLGQGLEFLIYFQGNSAPDKSGLPSDRFSAERTGGSVSTLTIQRTQQEDSAVYLCASSLFHGDRASNEQFFGPGTRLTVL.

This chain's CDR3 is CASSVIGDSPTDTQYF. CDR3 sequence (DNA): TGTGCCAGCAGCGTAATCGGGGACAGCCCCACAGATACGCAGTATTTT. V and J are TRBV9 and TRBJ2-3, with TRBD1 identical over 7 bases. J lost 2 bases, V lost 1 base, and 7 bases had no gene match. Germline-derived CDR1 and CDR2 are SGDLS and YYNGEE. CDR3 size: 16 residues.

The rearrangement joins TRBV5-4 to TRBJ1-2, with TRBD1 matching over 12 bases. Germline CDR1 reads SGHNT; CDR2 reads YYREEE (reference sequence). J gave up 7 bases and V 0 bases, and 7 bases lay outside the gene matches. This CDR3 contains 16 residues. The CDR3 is CASSLVGDRGLGGYTF. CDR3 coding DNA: TGTGCCAGCAGCTTGGTAGGGGACAGGGGGCTGGGTGGCTACACCTTC.

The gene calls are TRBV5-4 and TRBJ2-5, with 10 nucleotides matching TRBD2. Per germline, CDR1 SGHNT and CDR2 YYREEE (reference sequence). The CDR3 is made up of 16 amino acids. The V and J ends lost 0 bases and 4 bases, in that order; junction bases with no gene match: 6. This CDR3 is CASSLDLAGVGETQYF. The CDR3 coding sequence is TGTGCCAGCAGCTTGGATCTAGCGGGAGTTGGAGAGACCCAGTACTTC.

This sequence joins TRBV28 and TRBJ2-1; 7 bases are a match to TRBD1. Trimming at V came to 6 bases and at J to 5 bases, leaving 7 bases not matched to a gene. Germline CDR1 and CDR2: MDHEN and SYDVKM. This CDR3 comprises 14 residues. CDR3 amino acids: CASRDRRLNNEQFF. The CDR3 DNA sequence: TGTGCCAGCAGGGACAGGAGGTTGAACAATGAGCAGTTCTTC. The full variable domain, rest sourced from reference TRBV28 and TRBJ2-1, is DVKVTQSSRYLVKRTGEKVFLECVQDMDHENMFWYRQDPGLGLRLIYFSYDVKMKEKGDIPEGYSVSREKKERFSLILESASTNQTSMYLCASRDRRLNNEQFFGPGTRLTVL.

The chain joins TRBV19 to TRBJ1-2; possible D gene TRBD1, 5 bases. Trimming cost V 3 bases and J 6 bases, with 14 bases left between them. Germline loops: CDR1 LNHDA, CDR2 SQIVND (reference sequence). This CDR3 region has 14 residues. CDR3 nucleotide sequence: TGTGCCAGTAGTATTCTTCGGGGACGTAATGGCTACACCTTC. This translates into CASSILRGRNGYTF.

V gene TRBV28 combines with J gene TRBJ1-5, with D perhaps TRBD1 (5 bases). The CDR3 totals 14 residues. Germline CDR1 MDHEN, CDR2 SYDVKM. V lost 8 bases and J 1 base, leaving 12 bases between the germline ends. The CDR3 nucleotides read TGTGCCAGCCTGGGGGGGTCCAGCAATCAGCCCCAGCATTTT. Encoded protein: CASLGGSSNQPQHF.